This T cell receptor (beta chain) comes out of a study of cytomegalovirus exposure and HLA in healthy donors. Points from the study as a whole: Rates of TCR association differed by HLA locus in a later analysis, with DRB1 highest and HLA-C lowest.

PCR primers comprised 60 Vbeta and 13 Jbeta primers. Here immunoSEQ multiplex PCR was the method, and the copy in TCRdb shows in-frame clones only, minus some. There are almost 200,000 clones in the sample; around 79% occur only once, and around 0.4% lies in the top ten. Germline V gives CDR1 SGHAT, CDR2 FQNNGV. The CDR3 covers 15 residues. Trimming at V came to 1 base and at J to 7 bases, leaving 4 bases not matched to a gene. On this clone itself: Its specificity is not known. A much larger clone differs from this one at a single base, so this may be a read error.

The rearrangement uses TRBV11-2 and TRBJ2-1; 10 nucleotides agree with TRBD2. The source material was PBMCs. This clonotype originated in a male donor in good health and CMV-seropositive. Written as DNA, the CDR3 is TGTGCCAGCAGCTTAGGGCTAGCGGGAGCGAATGAGCAGTTCTTC. Its protein product is CASSLGLAGANEQFF.